This T cell receptor (beta chain) was sequenced during a study of blood T cells in healthy people across ages. The study, taken as a whole, reports: Age brought a roughly linear fall in TCR beta diversity measured per million T cells. Fewer expanded clones and more diversity marked long-lived versus aged donors.

This CDR3 spans 13 amino acids. Per the germline V gene, CDR1 is SGHRS and CDR2 is YFSETQ. V lost 5 bases, J lost 9 bases, and 15 bases lay in between. A remark on this clonotype: Antigen unknown.

With a J-beta primer mix and a sample-barcoded 5' primer, a second PCR ran 7 to 11 cycles. With 12 random nucleotides, a template-switch adaptor tagged each individual cDNA molecule. Per sample, CDR3-containing paired-end reads numbered at least 2.5 million. MiXCR was run by TCRdb on the 5' RACE reads, yielding one entry per CDR3 protein. The sample has a few hundred thousand distinct CDR3 sequences; 45% to 60% are singletons. Material: blood. The receptor comes from a man in his 60s in good health. This chain joins TRBV5-1 and TRBJ1-5; no clear D gene. The CDR3 sequence is CASRTGGSAPQHF. CDR3 nucleotides: TGCGCCAGCAGAACCGGAGGTTCAGCGCCCCAGCATTTT.